This T cell receptor beta chain comes out of a study of TIL therapy for anti-PD-1-resistant metastatic lung cancer. The V gene's germline CDR1 is MDHEN and CDR2 SYDVKM. J gave up 8 bases and V 1 base, and 10 bases lay outside the gene matches. CDR3 length: 15 amino acids. The count of this clone is one. Time point described: pre-treatment sample, taken before nivolumab and TIL therapy. Adults with stage 4 NSCLC were enrolled in a phase I trial. Sequencing used immunoSEQ v3. The method was immunoSEQ multiplex PCR; TCRdb's version includes in-frame clones alone and lacks a portion of them. This sample has approximately 57,000 clones; approximately 80% occur once, and the top ten carry less than 3%.

The J gene is TRBJ2-5, the V gene TRBV28; the match to TRBD2 covers 7 bases. Sequencing used blood, obtained at baseline. This clonotype originated in a person aged 25 to 85 with non-small cell lung cancer. CDR3 residues: CASSLSSSGALTQYF. DNA of the CDR3: TGTGCCAGCAGTTTATCCTCTAGCGGTGCGCTAACCCAGTACTTC.